The TCR beta chain described here comes from a study of blood T cell repertoires in COVID-19. Germline V gives CDR1 LNHDA, CDR2 SQIVND (reference sequence). This CDR3 is 14 amino acids long. V was pared by 3 bases and J by 6 bases, with 11 bases between. The table came from immunoSEQ multiplex PCR; TCRdb's copy has only in-frame clones and leaves some out. The table lists 120,000 or so clones, roughly 90% of them singletons. Sequencing used peripheral blood. J is TRBJ1-4 and V is TRBV19; perhaps TRBD1 as D (6 bases). The receptor comes from a man in his fifties with acute or convalescent COVID-19. The CDR3 coding sequence is TGTGCCAGTAGTATGGACAGACAGGATGAAAAACTGTTTTTT. Translated, it gives CASSMDRQDEKLFF.